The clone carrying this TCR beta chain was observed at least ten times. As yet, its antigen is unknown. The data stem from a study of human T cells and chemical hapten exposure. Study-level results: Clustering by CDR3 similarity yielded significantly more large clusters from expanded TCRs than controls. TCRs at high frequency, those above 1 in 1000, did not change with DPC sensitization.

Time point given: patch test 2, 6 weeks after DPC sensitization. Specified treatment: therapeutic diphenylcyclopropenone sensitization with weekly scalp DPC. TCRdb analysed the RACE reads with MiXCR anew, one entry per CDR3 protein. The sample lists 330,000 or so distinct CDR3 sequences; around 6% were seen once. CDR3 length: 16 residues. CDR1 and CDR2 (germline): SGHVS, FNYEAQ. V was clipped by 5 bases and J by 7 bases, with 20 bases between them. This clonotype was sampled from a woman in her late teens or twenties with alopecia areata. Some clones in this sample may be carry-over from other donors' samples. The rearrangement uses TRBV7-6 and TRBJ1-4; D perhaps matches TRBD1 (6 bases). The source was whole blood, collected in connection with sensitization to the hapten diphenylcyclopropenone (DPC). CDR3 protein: CASSPRGGARREKLFF. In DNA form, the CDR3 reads TGTGCCAGCAGCCCCAGGGGTGGGGCGCGCCGTGAAAAACTGTTTTTT.